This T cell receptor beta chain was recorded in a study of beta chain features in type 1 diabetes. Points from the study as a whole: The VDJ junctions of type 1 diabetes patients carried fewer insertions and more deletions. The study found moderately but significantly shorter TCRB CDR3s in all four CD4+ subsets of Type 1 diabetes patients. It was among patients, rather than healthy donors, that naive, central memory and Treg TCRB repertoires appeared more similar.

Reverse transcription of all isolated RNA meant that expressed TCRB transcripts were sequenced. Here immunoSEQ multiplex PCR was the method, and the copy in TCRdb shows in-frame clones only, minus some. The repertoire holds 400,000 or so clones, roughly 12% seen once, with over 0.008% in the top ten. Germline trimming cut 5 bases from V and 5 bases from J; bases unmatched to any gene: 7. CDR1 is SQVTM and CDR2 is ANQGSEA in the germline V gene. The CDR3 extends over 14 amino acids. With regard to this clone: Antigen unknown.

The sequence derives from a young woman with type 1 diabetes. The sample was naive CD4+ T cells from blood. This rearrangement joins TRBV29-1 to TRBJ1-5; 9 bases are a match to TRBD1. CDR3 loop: CSVLGQGVDQPQHF. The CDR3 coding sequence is TGCAGCGTTTTGGGACAGGGAGTTGATCAGCCCCAGCATTTT.